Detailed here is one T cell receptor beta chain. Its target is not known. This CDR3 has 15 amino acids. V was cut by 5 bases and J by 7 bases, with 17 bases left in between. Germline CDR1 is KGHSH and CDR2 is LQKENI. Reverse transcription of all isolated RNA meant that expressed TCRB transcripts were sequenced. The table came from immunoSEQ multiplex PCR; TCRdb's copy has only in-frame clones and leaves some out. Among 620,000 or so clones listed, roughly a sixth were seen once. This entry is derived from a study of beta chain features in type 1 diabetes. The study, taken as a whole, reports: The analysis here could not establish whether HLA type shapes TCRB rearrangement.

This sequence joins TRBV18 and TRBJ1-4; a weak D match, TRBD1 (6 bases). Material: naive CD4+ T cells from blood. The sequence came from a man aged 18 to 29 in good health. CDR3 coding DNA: TGTGCCAGCTCAATTCGACAGGCCCTCGGTGAAAAACTGTTTTTT. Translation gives CASSIRQALGEKLFF.